Below are 29 T cell receptor beta chains sequenced from a single sample in a study of vaccination effects on CD4 cells after COVID-19. Antigens for these TCRs are unknown. The assay was immunoSEQ multiplex PCR, and TCRdb's table has in-frame clones only and misses some. The table shows more than 30,000 clones, with about 70% occurring only once. An approximately 10-day culture period preceded the isolation of CD4+ T cells. The sequences come from CD4+ T cells from PBMCs cultured without peptide, collected before COVID-19 vaccination. Every receptor here comes from a human donor who received a COVID-19 vaccine.

The CDR3 spells CASRRESGQGPYEQYF. The CDR3 coding sequence is TGTGCCAGCAGACGAGAATCGGGACAGGGGCCCTACGAGCAGTACTTC. The V and J genes are TRBV27 and TRBJ2-7, with TRBD1 matching over 10 bases. In germline, CDR1 is MNHEY, CDR2 SMNVEV (reference sequence). Trimming at V came to 6 bases and at J to 2 bases, leaving 10 bases not matched to a gene. The CDR3 has 16 residues.

This clone was counted only a few times. The chain employs TRBV2 and TRBJ1-2, with 9 bases aligning to TRBD1. This CDR3 is built from 14 residues. Germline-derived CDR1 and CDR2 are SNHLY and FYNNEI. V was pared by 7 bases and J by 2 bases, with 5 bases of the junction left unmatched. CDR3 bases: TGTGCCAGCATGAGGGACAGGGCAAACTATGGCTACACCTTC. The encoded protein is CASMRDRANYGYTF.

A single count supports this clone. For the CDR3, the DNA is TGTGCCAGCAGCTTAGCATCCGGGAACACTGAAGCTTTCTTT. It encodes CASSLASGNTEAFF. The chain recombines TRBV7-2 with TRBJ1-1; D gene ambiguous. CDR3 length: 14 amino acids. Germline CDR1 reads SGHTA; CDR2 reads FQGNSA. V was trimmed by 0 bases and J by 1 base, leaving 6 bases between them.

This clone was counted between two and nine times. The chain uses TRBV4-3 and TRBJ1-2, with 7 bases fitting TRBD1. The CDR3 is 15 residues long. V shed 1 base, J shed 1 base, and the junction held 3 bases outside the gene matches. The V gene's germline CDR1 is LGHNA and CDR2 YSLEER. Written as DNA, the CDR3 is TGCGCCAGCAGCCAAGCGCACAGGGGTAACTATGGCTACACCTTC. It yields the protein CASSQAHRGNYGYTF.

This chain's CDR3 is CASSSPGRRASYEQYF. The DNA for the CDR3 is TGTGCCAGCAGCAGCCCCGGGAGGCGGGCCTCCTACGAGCAGTACTTC. The chain has TRBV28 and TRBJ2-7, with TRBD2 matching over 7 bases. The CDR3 sequence is 16 residues long. Trimming took 6 bases from V and 0 from J; bases not matched to a gene: 11. Germline assignment: CDR1 MDHEN and CDR2 SYDVKM.

The chain is built from TRBV28 and TRBJ1-4; the D is unclear. CDR1 is MDHEN and CDR2 is SYDVKM in the germline V gene. The germline V and J ends were trimmed by 4 bases and 2 bases, with 17 bases remaining between them. The CDR3 totals 17 residues. The chain's CDR3 is CASSSTLGRATNEKLFF. CDR3 coding DNA: TGTGCCAGCAGTTCCACACTAGGACGAGCGACTAATGAAAAACTGTTTTTT.

The chain joins TRBV4-1 to TRBJ2-3; D gene unclear. Trimming stripped 0 bases from V and 2 bases from J, with 6 bases between. The CDR3 consists of 14 residues. Germline CDR1 and CDR2: MGHRA and YSYEKL. CDR3: CASSQEYFTDTQYF. DNA for the CDR3: TGCGCCAGCAGCCAAGAGTACTTCACAGATACGCAGTATTTT.

The genes are TRBV2 and TRBJ1-2, with no clear D. The CDR3 has 13 amino acids. The ends were cut back, 3 bases at V and 7 bases at J, with 12 bases in the middle. Germline CDR1 and CDR2: SNHLY and FYNNEI. The CDR3 spells CASSDYRYSGYTF. CDR3 coding DNA: TGTGCCAGCAGTGATTATCGGTACTCTGGCTACACCTTC.

The table lists this clone with a count of one. This rearrangement joins TRBV6-5 to TRBJ2-2; D unresolved. The CDR3 is made up of 11 amino acids. Germline assignment: CDR1 MNHEY and CDR2 SVGAGI. Trimming removed 8 bases at V and 5 bases at J, with 6 bases between. CDR3 region: CASRVTGELFF. DNA of the CDR3: TGTGCCAGCCGGGTTACCGGGGAGCTGTTTTTT.

The V gene is TRBV3-1 (or the pseudogene TRBV3-2), the J gene TRBJ1-6; D may be TRBD1 (6 bases). Germline CDR1 reads LGHDT; CDR2 reads YNNKEL (reference sequence). The CDR3 runs to 15 residues. V dropped 2 bases and J dropped 9 bases, with 14 bases sitting between them. CDR3 bases: TGTGCCAGCAGCCAAAGGTCCGGGGGCGGTTCACCCCTCCACTTT. Translating gives CASSQRSGGGSPLHF.

This clone was recorded once. The CDR3 loop reads CAWSVGMGVSSQPQHF. The CDR3 nucleotides read TGTGCCTGGAGTGTCGGGATGGGGGTGTCTAGTCAGCCCCAGCATTTT. The chain couples TRBV30 to TRBJ1-5; a possible D gene is TRBD1 (5 bases). The germline V gene encodes CDR1 GTSNPN and CDR2 SVGIG (reference sequence). CDR3 length: 16 residues. V was clipped by 0 bases and J by 6 bases, with 18 bases between them.

V gene TRBV18 combines with J gene TRBJ1-1, with 7 bases aligning to TRBD1. The junction had 5 bases not matched to a gene; V was cut back by 4 bases and J by 3 bases. This CDR3 comprises 14 residues. Germline assignment: CDR1 KGHSH and CDR2 LQKENI. In DNA form, the CDR3 reads TGTGCCAGCTCACAGGGGGCTGTTGACACTGAAGCTTTCTTT. Its translation is CASSQGAVDTEAFF. Supplemented by reference TRBV18 and TRBJ1-1, the full variable domain reads NAGVMQNPRHLVRRRGQEARLRCSPMKGHSHVYWYRQLPEEGLKFMVYLQKENIIDESGMPKERFSAEFPKEGPSILRIQQVVRGDSAAYFCASSQGAVDTEAFFGQGTRLTVV.

The rearrangement joins TRBV28 to TRBJ2-7, with 8 bases identical to TRBD1. The CDR3 has 15 residues. V was clipped by 5 bases and J by 3 bases; unmatched bases: 9. CDR1 is MDHEN and CDR2 is SYDVKM in the germline V gene. CDR3 protein: CASSQPGQAFYEQYF. The CDR3 bases are TGTGCCAGCAGTCAACCGGGACAGGCTTTCTACGAGCAGTACTTC.

The V gene is TRBV20-1, the J gene TRBJ1-2; D unclear. The germline V gene has CDR1 DFQATT and CDR2 SNEGSKA (reference sequence). V was pared by 5 bases and J by 1 base, with 5 bases between. The CDR3 runs 11 residues. CDR3 region: CSAYNNYGYTF. The CDR3, as DNA: TGCAGTGCTTACAATAACTATGGCTACACCTTC.

This rearrangement joins TRBV5-4 to TRBJ1-3; 9 positions match TRBD1. V was clipped by 4 bases and J by 8 bases; unmatched bases: 13. CDR1 is SGHNT, CDR2 YYREEE, per germline (reference sequence). CDR3 length equals 16 residues. CDR3 sequence (DNA): TGTGCCAGCAGCCCGGAGTTGGACAGGGGTTGGGACACCATATATTTT. The encoded protein is CASSPELDRGWDTIYF.

This clone was picked up a small number of times. The chain couples TRBV4-2 to TRBJ1-1; D possibly corresponds to TRBD1 (5 bases). Germline values: CDR1 LGHNA, CDR2 YNFKEQ. The V and J ends lost 5 bases and 1 base respectively, with 8 bases between them. The CDR3 length is 13 residues. The CDR3 DNA reads as TGTGCCAGCAGCTCGCAGGGGAACACTGAAGCTTTCTTT. Amino acids: CASSSQGNTEAFF.

The J gene is TRBJ2-5, the V gene TRBV6-6; possibly TRBD1 or TRBD2 for D (5 bases each). V shed 6 bases and J shed 0 bases, with 14 bases lying between them. This CDR3 spans 15 amino acids. Per germline, CDR1 MNHNY and CDR2 SVGAGI (reference sequence). In nucleotides, the CDR3 is TGTGCCAGCAGCCTGCTTGGGGGAGACCAAGAGACCCAGTACTTC. Amino acid sequence: CASSLLGGDQETQYF.

Here the CDR3 reads CASSLLGGQGTEAFF. The CDR3 DNA follows: TGTGCCAGCAGCTTATTGGGGGGCCAGGGCACTGAAGCTTTCTTT. The J gene is TRBJ1-1, the V gene TRBV11-2, with D possibly matching TRBD1 (6 bases). The CDR3 contains 15 residues. The V and J ends lost 2 bases and 4 bases respectively, with 14 bases between them. CDR1 is SGHAT and CDR2 is FQNNGV in the germline V gene.

This clone is classed as medium-sized. The chain uses TRBV30 and TRBJ1-2; perhaps TRBD1 as D (6 bases). The ends were cut back, 3 bases at V and 7 bases at J, with 12 bases in the middle. CDR3 length equals 12 residues. Germline loops: CDR1 GTSNPN, CDR2 SVGIG (reference sequence). The CDR3: CAWRVGGGGYTF. CDR3 coding DNA: TGTGCCTGGAGGGTTGGGGGCGGTGGCTACACCTTC.

The rearrangement joins TRBV18 to TRBJ2-5; D call uncertain. With 1 base removed from V and 2 bases from J, the gap between germline ends came to 5 bases. Germline loops: CDR1 KGHSH, CDR2 LQKENI. The CDR3 length is 13 residues. The CDR3 nucleotides read TGTGCCAGCTCACCACTTAAACAAGAGACCCAGTACTTC. It specifies CASSPLKQETQYF.

The chain employs TRBV12-3 or TRBV12-4 and TRBJ2-1; tentative D call: TRBD2 (5 bases). There are 13 residues in the CDR3. Between the trimmed V and J ends, which lost 5 bases and 7 bases, there was a span of 12 bases. The CDR3: CASSPRSGNEQFF. The CDR3 nucleotides are TGTGCCAGCAGTCCCAGATCGGGGAATGAGCAGTTCTTC.

About this clone itself: Other nucleotide sequences in the sample specify the same CDR3. The rearrangement joins TRBV10-3 to TRBJ2-7; D possibly corresponds to TRBD1 (5 bases). The CDR3 is made up of 14 amino acids. V lost 0 bases and J 6 bases, leaving 12 bases between the germline ends. The germline V gene has CDR1 ENHRY and CDR2 SYGVKD. CDR3 coding DNA: TGTGCCATCAGTGAGTCAGGCAGGGAAGGCGAGCAGTACTTC. This codes for CAISESGREGEQYF.

The V call is TRBV12-3 or TRBV12-4, the J call TRBJ1-5; 7 positions match TRBD1. V trimming: 6 bases; J trimming: 9 bases; junction bases outside the gene matches: 5. The CDR3 loop spans 12 amino acids. The chain's CDR3 is CASRTGSTPQHF. The CDR3 DNA sequence: TGTGCCAGCAGGACAGGGAGTACGCCCCAGCATTTT.

The genes are TRBV10-3 and TRBJ2-5; D ambiguous. The CDR3 sequence is 14 residues long. V shed 3 bases and J shed 5 bases, with 13 bases lying between them. CDR1 and CDR2 from the germline V gene are ENHRY and SYGVKD. The CDR3 nucleotides are TGTGCCATCAGTGACCCGAACTCCAAGGAGACCCAGTACTTC. Translating gives CAISDPNSKETQYF.

This sequence joins TRBV2 and TRBJ2-1, with 7 positions matching TRBD2. Per the germline V gene, CDR1 is SNHLY and CDR2 is FYNNEI. CDR3 size: 14 residues. Trimming removed 8 bases from V and 0 bases from J; junction bases left unmatched: 4. Here the CDR3 reads CASSRLASYNEQFF. CDR3 nucleotide sequence: TGTGCCAGCTCCAGACTAGCCTCCTACAATGAGCAGTTCTTC.

The chain is built from TRBV27 and TRBJ2-1, with unresolved D. The CDR3 covers 15 residues. Germline V gene lookup returns CDR1 MNHEY and CDR2 SMNVEV (reference sequence). The ends were cut back, 3 bases at V and 5 bases at J, with 14 bases in the middle. CDR3 coding DNA: TGTGCCAGCAGTTTCCGAGACTGGACCGACAATGAGCAGTTCTTC. Translation: CASSFRDWTDNEQFF.

The genes are TRBV28 and TRBJ1-5, with D maybe TRBD1 (5 bases). Trimming removed 5 bases at V and 5 bases at J, with 7 bases between. The CDR3 totals 12 residues. The V gene's germline CDR1 is MDHEN and CDR2 SYDVKM. The CDR3 loop reads CASSIQDQPQHF. As DNA, the CDR3 is TGTGCCAGCAGTATACAGGATCAGCCCCAGCATTTT.

This chain joins TRBV10-3 and TRBJ2-2, with D perhaps matching TRBD1 (5 bases). This CDR3 contains 16 residues. V gave up 0 bases and J gave up 3 bases, with 11 bases separating them. CDR1 is ENHRY, CDR2 SYGVKD, per germline. CDR3 sequence reads: CAISESAGLDTGELFF. The CDR3 bases are TGTGCCATCAGTGAGTCGGCAGGGTTGGACACCGGGGAGCTGTTTTTT.

The J gene is TRBJ1-2, the V gene TRBV7-8; the match to TRBD1 covers 7 bases. V was pared by 2 bases and J by 4 bases, with 4 bases of the junction left unmatched. Germline CDR1 and CDR2: SGHVS and FQNEAQ. CDR3 length: 14 amino acids. This CDR3 reads CASSLRQGFYGYTF. In DNA form, the CDR3 reads TGTGCCAGCAGCTTACGACAGGGTTTCTATGGCTACACCTTC.